The clone carrying this T cell receptor beta chain has a count of ten or more. The sample belongs to a study of blood T cell repertoires in COVID-19. Overall study context: Acute and convalescent COVID-19 samples came from the United States, Italy and Spain.

CDR3 length equals 14 residues. Germline loops: CDR1 SGHNT, CDR2 YYREEE (reference sequence). V dropped 0 bases and J dropped 8; count of bases not matched to a gene: 5. In the authors' workflow: Nucleated cell counts were estimated from reference gene primer amplification. The method was immunoSEQ multiplex PCR; TCRdb's version includes in-frame clones alone and lacks a portion of them. V, J and clone size are taken as reported in that table, and D and trimming were inferred from the DNA itself. Of more than 200,000 clones listed, around 83% were seen once; the top ten hold approximately 8.4%. This clonotype was obtained from a woman over 75 with COVID-19, enrolled during active disease. Source material: peripheral blood. This chain links TRBV5-4 with TRBJ1-2, with TRBD1 matching 9 bases. The CDR3: CASSLGQGDGGYTF. In DNA form, the CDR3 reads TGTGCCAGCAGCTTGGGACAGGGGGACGGAGGCTACACCTTC.